Below, 2 T cell receptor beta chains from the same sample are listed, as sequenced in a study of T cells in Graves' hyperthyroidism and ophthalmopathy. Researchers took RNA transcripts and amplified the TCR beta CDR3 regions from them. First-round RT-PCR with HTBI primers amplified the TCR CDR3 region. From the multiplex PCR reads, TCRdb called clonotypes with MiXCR, one entry per CDR3 protein. This sample has 640,000 or so distinct CDR3 sequences; about 15% occur once, and the top ten carry 3.5% to 4.5%. Sequencing was performed on blood. These receptors came from a woman between 40 and 50 years old with Graves' ophthalmopathy.

This clonotype was counted ten times or more. The V and J genes are TRBV16 and TRBJ2-7; D is undetermined. The V end was cut by 0 bases, the J end by 6 bases, with 6 bases between. The CDR3 contains 12 residues. Germline V gives CDR1 KGHSY, CDR2 FQNENV. CDR3 in DNA: TGTGCCAGCAGCCAATCGAGATCCGAGCAGTACTTC. Protein sequence: CASSQSRSEQYF. Combining the CDR3 with reference TRBV16 and TRBJ2-7 gives the whole variable domain GEEVAQTPKHLVRGEGQKAKLYCAPIKGHSYVFWYQQVLKNEFKFLISFQNENVFDETGMPKERFSAKCLPNSPCSLEIQATKLEDSAVYFCASSQSRSEQYFGPGTRLTVT.

This clonotype was observed many times. The V gene is TRBV6-2 or TRBV6-3, the J gene TRBJ1-3, with 7 bases lining up with TRBD1. Germline trimming cut 2 bases from V and 0 bases from J; bases unmatched to any gene: 4. Germline lookup yields CDR1 MNHEY and CDR2 SVGEGT. The CDR3 runs 16 residues. The CDR3 sequence is CASSYPGQFSGNTIYF. The DNA of the CDR3 is TGTGCCAGCAGTTACCCGGGACAGTTCTCTGGAAACACCATATATTTT.